The 22 T cell receptor beta chains presented below share a single source sample, sequenced in a study of molecular identifiers for immune sequencing clone quantification. Via MiXCR, TCRdb re-called the PCR reads, giving one row per CDR3 protein. This sample carries just under 65,000 distinct CDR3 sequences, about a fifth of them seen once, and the ten largest clones take over 1.1%. Sequencing used naive CD8+ T cells from blood, with Jurkat cell RNA spiked in. The subset: FACS-sorted CD8+CD4-CCR7+CD45RA+ naive T cells. The receptors originated from a human donor in good health. Some libraries in this study had Jurkat cell RNA spiked in.

This clonotype has at least ten counts. V and J are TRBV6-2 or TRBV6-3 and TRBJ2-2; TRBD2 agrees at 12 bases. The CDR3 covers 19 residues. In germline, CDR1 is MNHEY, CDR2 SVGEGT. V was clipped by 6 bases and J by 7 bases; unmatched bases: 18. CDR3 region: CASSYEQTSGSGFFGELFF. CDR3 nucleotides: TGTGCCAGCAGCTACGAACAGACTAGCGGGAGTGGGTTTTTCGGGGAGCTGTTTTTT.

This clonotype turned up a few times. This clone may be a read error of a much larger clone one base away. J is TRBJ2-7 and V is TRBV7-8; 7 bases match TRBD1. Germline assignment: CDR1 SGHVS and CDR2 FQNEAQ. This CDR3 has 14 residues. CDR3 in DNA: TGTGCCCGCAGCTTTCCGGGACAGCTGTACGAGCAGTACTTC. Protein product: CARSFPGQLYEQYF.

This clonotype appeared many times. The rearrangement joins TRBV24-1 to TRBJ2-7; D gene unclear. V lost 4 bases to trimming and J lost 2 bases, with 2 bases between them. Germline V gene sequence: CDR1 KGHDR, CDR2 SFDVKD. This CDR3 is built from 11 residues. CDR3 protein: CATSDPYEQYF. The CDR3 coding sequence is TGTGCCACCAGTGACCCCTACGAGCAGTACTTC.

This clonotype has a count of ten or more. The chain combines TRBV6-1 with TRBJ2-2; D is unclear. The V gene's germline CDR1 is MNHNS and CDR2 SASEGT. The CDR3 has 14 amino acids. The V and J ends lost 3 bases and 6 bases respectively, with 11 bases between them. The CDR3 loop reads CASSEGRFAGELFF. The CDR3 coding sequence is TGTGCCAGCAGTGAGGGCCGTTTTGCCGGGGAGCTGTTTTTT.

This clonotype appeared many times. The rearrangement uses TRBV11-2 and TRBJ2-3, with D maybe TRBD2 (5 bases). V lost 0 bases to trimming and J lost 3 bases, with 13 bases between them. The CDR3 is 16 residues long. Per germline, CDR1 SGHAT and CDR2 FQNNGV. DNA of the CDR3: TGTGCCAGCAGCTTAGAAGCGGTCCTAGCAACAGATACGCAGTATTTT. Protein: CASSLEAVLATDTQYF.

This clonotype was picked up many times. This sequence joins TRBV4-1 and TRBJ2-1; D might be TRBD1 (5 bases). Germline V CDR1 and CDR2: MGHRA, YSYEKL. The V end lost 3 bases, the J end lost 4 bases, and 13 bases lay between the germline ends. The length of the CDR3 is 15 residues. The CDR3 region has the DNA TGCGCCAGCAGCCAGAAGGGGTTCTCGTACAATGAGCAGTTCTTC. Translating gives CASSQKGFSYNEQFF.

The rearrangement links TRBV7-8 to TRBJ1-1; D not resolved. CDR1 and CDR2 (germline): SGHVS, FQNEAQ. CDR3 length: 12 amino acids. The germline V and J ends were trimmed by 5 bases and 4 bases, with 8 bases remaining between them. The CDR3, as DNA: TGTGCCAGCAGCCTCGCGGTCACTGAAGCTTTCTTT. It specifies CASSLAVTEAFF.

The sample holds many counts of this clonotype. This chain connects TRBV7-8 to TRBJ2-3, with D maybe TRBD2 (6 bases). The CDR3 has 16 residues. Germline V gene sequence: CDR1 SGHVS, CDR2 FQNEAQ. Trimming pared 1 base from V and 0 bases from J, leaving 11 bases between. The CDR3 loop is CASSLVREWSTDTQYF. As DNA, the CDR3 is TGTGCCAGCAGCTTAGTACGGGAGTGGAGCACAGATACGCAGTATTTT. The whole variable domain, filled in from reference TRBV7-8 and TRBJ2-3, reads GAGVSQSPRYKVAKRGQDVALRCDPISGHVSLFWYQQALGQGPEFLTYFQNEAQLDKSGLPSDRFFAERPEGSVSTLKIQRTQQEDSAVYLCASSLVREWSTDTQYFGPGTRLTVL.

This clonotype occurred many times. The chain is built from TRBV5-1 and TRBJ2-1; no firm D call. Trimming took off 4 bases at V and 5 bases at J, with 13 bases between the two ends. The germline CDR1 and CDR2 sequences are SGHRS and YFSETQ. This CDR3 is 14 amino acids long. This CDR3 is CASSPATGDNEQFF. For the CDR3, the DNA is TGCGCCAGCAGCCCCGCGACGGGCGACAATGAGCAGTTCTTC. The full variable domain, completed using reference TRBV5-1 and TRBJ2-1, is KAGVTQTPRYLIKTRGQQVTLSCSPISGHRSVSWYQQTPGQGLQFLFEYFSETQRNKGNFPGRFSGRQFSNSRSEMNVSTLELGDSALYLCASSPATGDNEQFFGPGTRLTVL.

This clonotype was counted ten times or more. The chain links TRBV7-9 to TRBJ2-3; 11 bases match TRBD2. The V gene end was trimmed by 5 bases and the J gene end by 5 bases; junction bases not matched to a gene: 6. This CDR3 is built from 15 residues. Germline lookup yields CDR1 SEHNR and CDR2 FQNEAQ (reference sequence). The chain's CDR3 is CASSPSGGTGDTQYF. CDR3 bases: TGTGCCAGCAGCCCTAGCGGGGGGACGGGAGATACGCAGTATTTT.

This clonotype was observed at least ten times. V and J are TRBV4-1 and TRBJ2-1; 7 nucleotides align to TRBD1. Unmatched junction bases numbered 4, after V lost 0 bases and J lost 5 bases. CDR3 size: 15 residues. Looked up from germline, CDR1 is MGHRA and CDR2 is YSYEKL. This CDR3 is CASSQDRGQDNEQFF. Written as DNA, the CDR3 is TGCGCCAGCAGCCAAGATAGAGGACAGGACAATGAGCAGTTCTTC.

Notes on this clonotype: The CDR3 does not end in the conserved phenylalanine or tryptophan, so this is likely a read error. The gene calls are TRBV4-1 and TRBJ2-3; the match to TRBD2 covers 8 bases. CDR1 and CDR2 (germline): MGHRA, YSYEKL. This CDR3 comprises 15 residues. Germline trimming cut 5 bases from V and 1 base from J; bases unmatched to any gene: 5. The CDR3 DNA reads as TGCGCCAGCAGCTCCCGGGAGGGGGGCACAGATACGCAGTATTCT. It encodes CASSSREGGTDTQYS.

This clonotype was counted ten times or more. V and J are TRBV11-2 and TRBJ2-3; D could derive from TRBD1 or TRBD2 (6 bases each). The germline CDR1 and CDR2 sequences are SGHAT and FQNNGV. Trimming took 10 bases from V and 4 from J, leaving 12 bases between them. This CDR3 has 12 residues. The CDR3 is CATRGVADTQYF. In DNA form, the CDR3 reads TGTGCCACGAGGGGGGTTGCAGATACGCAGTATTTT.

On this clonotype: This may come from a read error, since a much larger clone is one base off. The rearrangement uses TRBV20-1 and TRBJ2-7; D may be TRBD1 (5 bases). The CDR3 is 13 amino acids. Germline lookup yields CDR1 DFQATT and CDR2 SNEGSKA (reference sequence). The CDR3, as DNA: TGCAGTGCCCGGAGAGGCAGGGCCTACGGGCAGTACTTC. It translates to CSARRGRAYGQYF.

This clonotype has ten or more counts. The chain carries TRBV5-4 and TRBJ2-5; TRBD2 matches 9 bases. Germline assignment: CDR1 SGHNT and CDR2 YYREEE (reference sequence). The CDR3 sequence is 15 residues long. The ends lost 2 bases at V and 5 bases at J; junction bases unmatched: 7. CDR3 DNA: TGTGCCAGCAGCTTTCGCGGGAGGGCCTTGGAGACCCAGTACTTC. The encoded protein is CASSFRGRALETQYF.

Only a few counts were recorded for this clonotype. The V call is TRBV4-1, the J call TRBJ1-6; D possibly corresponds to TRBD1 (6 bases). The CDR3 totals 16 residues. CDR1 is MGHRA and CDR2 is YSYEKL in the germline V gene. V shed 0 bases and J shed 7 bases, with 13 bases lying between them. The CDR3 region is CASSQDGAGDNSPLHF. The DNA for the CDR3 is TGCGCCAGCAGCCAAGATGGTGCAGGGGACAATTCACCCCTCCACTTT.

V is TRBV4-3 and J is TRBJ2-7; perhaps TRBD2 as D (6 bases). This CDR3 comprises 15 residues. V was cut by 0 bases and J by 2 bases, with 11 bases left in between. CDR1 and CDR2 from the germline V gene are LGHNA and YSLEER. The CDR3 region has the DNA TGCGCCAGCAGCCAAGATCGGGACTTTACCTACGAGCAGTACTTC. Its translation: CASSQDRDFTYEQYF.

This clonotype came up many times. The V and J genes are TRBV7-8 and TRBJ2-1; 8 bases align to TRBD2. Germline CDR1 reads SGHVS; CDR2 reads FQNEAQ. CDR3 length: 16 amino acids. The ends lost 5 bases at V and 8 bases at J; junction bases unmatched: 14. In DNA form, the CDR3 reads TGTGCCAGCAGCGCTCAACCGGGACTAGTTTTCGATGAGCAGTTCTTC. Encoded protein: CASSAQPGLVFDEQFF.

This clonotype appeared a few times. The V call is TRBV5-1, the J call TRBJ2-1, with 7 positions matching TRBD1. CDR1 and CDR2 from the germline V gene are SGHRS and YFSETQ. With V trimmed by 7 bases and J by 6 bases, 13 bases remained unmatched. This CDR3 contains 15 residues. DNA of the CDR3: TGCGCCAGCTCAGGGGGTGGCGGGCCCTCCAATGAGCAGTTCTTC. It encodes CASSGGGGPSNEQFF.

This clonotype was observed at least ten times. The rearrangement joins TRBV4-3 to TRBJ2-7; TRBD2 aligns across 8 bases. Per germline, CDR1 LGHNA and CDR2 YSLEER. Trimming at V came to 5 bases and at J to 4 bases, leaving 10 bases not matched to a gene. The CDR3 extends over 15 amino acids. In DNA form, the CDR3 reads TGCGCCAGCAGCTCAATAGCGGGACCTCCGTACGAGCAGTACTTC. Its protein product is CASSSIAGPPYEQYF.

This clonotype was counted ten times or more. The chain is built from TRBV9 and TRBJ2-1, with TRBD2 matching 7 bases. V lost 3 bases to trimming and J lost 0 bases; unmatched junction nucleotides: 6. CDR1 is SGDLS and CDR2 is YYNGEE in the germline V gene. The CDR3 is 16 amino acids. This CDR3 reads CASSGPSGTSYNEQFF. The CDR3 bases are TGTGCCAGCAGCGGGCCCAGCGGGACCTCCTACAATGAGCAGTTCTTC.

This clonotype was seen repeatedly, ten times or more. DNA for the CDR3: TGTGCCAGCAGCCCTATCGGGACGGGCAATATAGGCAATCAGCCCCAGCATTTT. It yields the protein CASSPIGTGNIGNQPQHF. J is TRBJ1-5 and V is TRBV28; maybe TRBD1 (5 bases). Per germline, CDR1 MDHEN and CDR2 SYDVKM. The germline V and J ends were trimmed by 6 bases and 2 bases, with 23 bases remaining between them. This CDR3 comprises 18 residues. The full variable domain, with the rest looked up from reference TRBV28 and TRBJ1-5, is DVKVTQSSRYLVKRTGEKVFLECVQDMDHENMFWYRQDPGLGLRLIYFSYDVKMKEKGDIPEGYSVSREKKERFSLILESASTNQTSMYLCASSPIGTGNIGNQPQHFGDGTRLSIL.